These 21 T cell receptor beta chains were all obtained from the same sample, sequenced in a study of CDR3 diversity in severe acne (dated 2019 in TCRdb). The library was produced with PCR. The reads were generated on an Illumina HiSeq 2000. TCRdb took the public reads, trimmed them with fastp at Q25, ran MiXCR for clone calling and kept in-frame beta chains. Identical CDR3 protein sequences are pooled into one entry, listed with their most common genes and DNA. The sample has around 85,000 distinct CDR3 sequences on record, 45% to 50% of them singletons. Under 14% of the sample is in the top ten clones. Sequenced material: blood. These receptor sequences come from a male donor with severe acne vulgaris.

The CDR3 protein is CASRGPDTYEQYF. The CDR3, as DNA: TGTGCCAGCAGGGGCCCTGACACCTACGAGCAGTACTTC. The V call is TRBV2, the J call TRBJ2-7; D not resolved. The CDR3 contains 13 residues. In germline, CDR1 is SNHLY, CDR2 FYNNEI. V shed 6 bases and J shed 2 bases, with 11 bases lying between them.

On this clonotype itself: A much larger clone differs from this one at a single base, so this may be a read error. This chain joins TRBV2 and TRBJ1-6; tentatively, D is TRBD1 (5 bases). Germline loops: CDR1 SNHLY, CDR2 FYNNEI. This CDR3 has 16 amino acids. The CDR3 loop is CASSDLHGGANSPLLF. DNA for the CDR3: TGTGCCAGCAGTGACCTCCACGGAGGGGCTAATTCACCCCTCCTCTTT.

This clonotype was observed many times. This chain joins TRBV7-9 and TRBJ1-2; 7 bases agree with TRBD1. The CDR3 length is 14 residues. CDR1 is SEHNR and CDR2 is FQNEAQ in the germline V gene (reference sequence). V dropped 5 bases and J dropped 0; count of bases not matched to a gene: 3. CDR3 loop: CASSPGQSNYGYTF. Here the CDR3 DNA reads TGTGCCAGCAGCCCGGGACAGTCTAACTATGGCTACACCTTC.

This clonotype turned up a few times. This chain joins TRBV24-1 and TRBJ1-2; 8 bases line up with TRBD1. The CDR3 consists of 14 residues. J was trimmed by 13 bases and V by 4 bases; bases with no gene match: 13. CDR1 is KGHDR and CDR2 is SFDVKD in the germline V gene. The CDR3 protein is CATSDLGAGGATTF. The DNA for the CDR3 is TGTGCCACCAGTGACCTTGGGGCAGGGGGCGCCACCACCTTC.

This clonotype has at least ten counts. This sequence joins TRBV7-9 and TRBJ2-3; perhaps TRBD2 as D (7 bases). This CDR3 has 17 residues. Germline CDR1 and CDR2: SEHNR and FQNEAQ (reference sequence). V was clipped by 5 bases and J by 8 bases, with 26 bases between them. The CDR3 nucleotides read TGTGCCAGCAGCCGCCAGCTCGGGGGGCGGCGGGAACGTACGCAGTATTTT. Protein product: CASSRQLGGRRERTQYF. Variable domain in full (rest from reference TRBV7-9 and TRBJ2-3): DTGVSQNPRHKITKRGQNVTFRCDPISEHNRLYWYRQTLGQGPEFLTYFQNEAQLEKSRLLSDRFSAERPKGSFSTLEIQRTEQGDSAMYLCASSRQLGGRRERTQYFGPGTRLTVL.

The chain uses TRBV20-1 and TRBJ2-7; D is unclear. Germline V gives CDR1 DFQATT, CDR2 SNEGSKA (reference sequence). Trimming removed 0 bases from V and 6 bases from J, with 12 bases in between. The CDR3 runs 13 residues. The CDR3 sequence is CSARDTTDFEQYF. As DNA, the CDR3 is TGCAGTGCTAGAGACACCACAGACTTCGAGCAGTACTTC.

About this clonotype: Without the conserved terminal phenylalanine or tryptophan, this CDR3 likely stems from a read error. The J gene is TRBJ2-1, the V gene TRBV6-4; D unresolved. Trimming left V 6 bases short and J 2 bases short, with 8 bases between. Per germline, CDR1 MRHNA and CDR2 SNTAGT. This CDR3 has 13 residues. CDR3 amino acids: CASRGGAYNEQFS. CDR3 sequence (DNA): TGTGCCAGCAGGGGCGGAGCCTACAATGAGCAGTTCTCC.

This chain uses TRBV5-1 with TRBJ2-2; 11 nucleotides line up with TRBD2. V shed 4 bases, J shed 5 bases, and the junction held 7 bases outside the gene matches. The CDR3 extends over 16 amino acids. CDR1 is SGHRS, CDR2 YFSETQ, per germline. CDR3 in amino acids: CASSRIAGGNTGELFF. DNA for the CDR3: TGCGCCAGCAGCCGCATAGCGGGAGGGAATACCGGGGAGCTGTTTTTT.

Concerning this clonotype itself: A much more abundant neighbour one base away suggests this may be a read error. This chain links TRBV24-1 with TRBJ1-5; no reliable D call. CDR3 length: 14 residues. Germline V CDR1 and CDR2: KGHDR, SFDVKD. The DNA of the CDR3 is TGTGCCACCAGTGATTATAAAAGCAATCAGCCCCGGCATTTT. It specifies CATSDYKSNQPRHF.

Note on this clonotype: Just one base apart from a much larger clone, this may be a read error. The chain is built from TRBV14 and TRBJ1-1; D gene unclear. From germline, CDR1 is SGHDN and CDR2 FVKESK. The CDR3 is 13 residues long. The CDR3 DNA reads TGTGCCAGCAGCCAAGTCGCGGGCACTGGAGCTTTCTTT. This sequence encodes CASSQVAGTGAFF.

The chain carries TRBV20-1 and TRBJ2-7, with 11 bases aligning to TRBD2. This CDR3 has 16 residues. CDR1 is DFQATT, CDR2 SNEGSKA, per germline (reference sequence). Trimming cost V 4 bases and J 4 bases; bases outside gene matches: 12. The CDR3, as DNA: TGCAGTGCTATGGTGGGGGCTAGCGGGAGGTCTTACGAGCAGTACTTC. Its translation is CSAMVGASGRSYEQYF.

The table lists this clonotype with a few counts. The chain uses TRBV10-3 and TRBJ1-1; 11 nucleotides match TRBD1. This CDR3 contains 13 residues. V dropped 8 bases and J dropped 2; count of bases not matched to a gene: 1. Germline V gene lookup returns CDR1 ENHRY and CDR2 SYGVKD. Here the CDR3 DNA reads TGTGCCATCTGGACAGGGGGCAACACTGAAGCTTTCTTT. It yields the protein CAIWTGGNTEAFF.

CDR3 sequence reads: CATSRGAREQYF. CDR3 bases: TGTGCCACCAGCAGAGGGGCACGGGAGCAGTACTTC. The V call is TRBV15, the J call TRBJ2-7; D ambiguous. Germline V gives CDR1 LNHNV, CDR2 YYDKDF (reference sequence). The CDR3 contains 12 residues. The ends were cut back, 1 base at V and 7 bases at J, with 8 bases in the middle.

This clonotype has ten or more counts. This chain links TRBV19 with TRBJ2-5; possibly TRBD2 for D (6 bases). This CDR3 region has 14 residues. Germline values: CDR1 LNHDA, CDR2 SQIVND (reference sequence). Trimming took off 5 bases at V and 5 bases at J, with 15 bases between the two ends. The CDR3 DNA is TGTGCCAGTAGTCTTTGGCGGGATTGGGAGACCCAGTACTTC. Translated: CASSLWRDWETQYF.

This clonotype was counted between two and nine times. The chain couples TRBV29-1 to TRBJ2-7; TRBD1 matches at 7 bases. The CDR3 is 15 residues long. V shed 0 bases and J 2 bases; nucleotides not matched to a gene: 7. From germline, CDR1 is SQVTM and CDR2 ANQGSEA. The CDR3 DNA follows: TGCAGCGTTGAAGATGAAGCAGGGGGTACCTACGAGCAGTACTTC. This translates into CSVEDEAGGTYEQYF.

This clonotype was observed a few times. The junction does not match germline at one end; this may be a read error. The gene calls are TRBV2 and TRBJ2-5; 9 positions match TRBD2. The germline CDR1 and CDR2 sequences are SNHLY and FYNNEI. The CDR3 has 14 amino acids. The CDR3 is CVSNIVREGETQYF. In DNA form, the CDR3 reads TGTGTCAGCAATATTGTGCGGGAGGGGGAGACCCAGTACTTC.

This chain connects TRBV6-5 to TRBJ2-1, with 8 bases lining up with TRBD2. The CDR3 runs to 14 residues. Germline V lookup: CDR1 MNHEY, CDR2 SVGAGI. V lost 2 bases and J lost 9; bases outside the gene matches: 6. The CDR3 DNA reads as TGTGCCAGCAGTTACCGGGCGGGAGGTACTGAGCAGTTCTTC. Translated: CASSYRAGGTEQFF.

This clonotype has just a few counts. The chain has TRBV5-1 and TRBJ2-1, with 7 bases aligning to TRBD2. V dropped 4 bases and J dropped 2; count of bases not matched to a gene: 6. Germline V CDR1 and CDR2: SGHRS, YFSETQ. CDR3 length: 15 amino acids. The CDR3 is CASSLGGEPYNEQFF. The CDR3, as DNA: TGCGCCAGCAGCCTGGGGGGGGAGCCCTACAATGAGCAGTTCTTC.

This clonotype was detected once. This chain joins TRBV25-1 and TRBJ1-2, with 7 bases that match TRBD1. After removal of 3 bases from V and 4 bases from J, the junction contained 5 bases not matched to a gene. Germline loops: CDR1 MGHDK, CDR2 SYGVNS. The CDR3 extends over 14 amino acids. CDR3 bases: TGTGCCAGCAGTGATGATGACAGGGTCTATGGCTACACCTTC. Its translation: CASSDDDRVYGYTF.

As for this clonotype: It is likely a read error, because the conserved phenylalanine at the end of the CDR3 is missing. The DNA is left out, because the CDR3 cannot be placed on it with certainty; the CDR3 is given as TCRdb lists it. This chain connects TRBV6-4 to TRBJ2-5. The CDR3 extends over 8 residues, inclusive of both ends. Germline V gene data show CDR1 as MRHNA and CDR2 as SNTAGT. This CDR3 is CASSAATI.

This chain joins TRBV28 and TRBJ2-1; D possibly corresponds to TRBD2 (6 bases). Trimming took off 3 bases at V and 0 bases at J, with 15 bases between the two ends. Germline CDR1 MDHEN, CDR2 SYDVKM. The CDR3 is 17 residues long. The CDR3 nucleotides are TGTGCCAGCAGTTTTGTTCCCCGGCGGGGCTCCTACAATGAGCAGTTCTTC. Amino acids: CASSFVPRRGSYNEQFF.